This T cell receptor (beta chain) was identified during a study of T cell responses to AZD1222 COVID-19 vaccine. The protocol was immunoSEQ multiplex PCR, while the TCRdb copy is restricted to in-frame clones and leaves out a portion. This sample has about 130,000 clones, with about 92% found just once. After removal of 0 bases from V and 16 bases from J, the junction contained 8 bases not matched to a gene. Germline loops: CDR1 SGHAT, CDR2 FQNNGV. There are 14 residues in the CDR3. This clone was observed at least ten times. Antigen: not known. Study conclusions and caveats: Only a handful of AZD1222 recipients, six or seven in all, had baseline seropositivity.

This sequence joins TRBV11-2 and TRBJ2-1, with 11 bases identical to TRBD2. The sequence was collected from an adult who received the AZD1222 COVID-19 vaccine. The specimen was peripheral blood, collected 28 days after the second AZD1222 dose. The CDR3 reads CASSLDLTSGRQFF. CDR3 coding DNA: TGTGCCAGCAGCTTAGATCTTACTAGCGGGAGACAATTCTTC. The full variable domain, in which reference TRBV11-2 and TRBJ2-1 provide the parts outside the CDR3, is EAGVAQSPRYKIIEKRQSVAFWCNPISGHATLYWYQQILGQGPKLLIQFQNNGVVDDSQLPKDRFSAERLKGVDSTLKIQPAKLEDSAVYLCASSLDLTSGRQFFGPGTRLTVL.